A selection of T cell receptor beta chains follows, all from one sample in a study of cytomegalovirus exposure and HLA in healthy donors. Assay used: immunoSEQ multiplex PCR; TCRdb lists only in-frame clones, some missing. The sample includes around 240,000 clones, 90% of them seen just once. Material: PBMCs. These TCRs come from a woman between 18 and 30 years old in good health and CMV-seronegative. Both conserved end residues are part of each CDR3. Each record gives: J gene, V gene, clone size, D gene, CDR3 protein, CDR3 DNA. The D gene is left open where the match is weak. Size values are once, few and many counts, or a class for expanded clones, and some rows have none.

TRBJ2-5 | TRBV30 | once | TRBD1 | CAWTRQGQETQYF | TGTGCCTGGACCCGACAGGGACAAGAGACCCAGTACTTC
TRBJ2-7 | TRBV7-2 | NA | NA | CASSLAGSRGYEQYF | TGTGCCAGCAGCTTAGCAGGTTCAAGGGGCTACGAGCAGTACTTC
TRBJ1-2 | TRBV4-1 | NA | TRBD1 | CASSPVGQGGYGYTF | TGCGCCAGCAGCCCGGTCGGGCAGGGGGGCTATGGCTACACCTTC
TRBJ2-5 | TRBV9 | few | NA | CASSVGQAQETQYF | TGTGCCAGCAGCGTAGGCCAGGCCCAAGAGACCCAGTACTTC
TRBJ2-7 | TRBV21-1 | NA | NA | CASSKWDRVYEQYF | TGTGCCAGCAGCAAGTGGGACAGGGTCTACGAGCAGTACTTC
TRBJ1-2 | TRBV14 | NA | NA | CASSQDSTNYGYTF | TGTGCCAGCAGCCAGGACAGCACTAACTATGGCTACACCTTC
TRBJ2-1 | TRBV11-2 | few | NA | CASSSWTANEQFF | TGTGCCAGCAGCTCCTGGACAGCGAATGAGCAGTTCTTC
TRBJ1-6 | TRBV18 | NA | TRBD1 | CASSPQGQGVNSPLHF | TGTGCCAGCTCACCACAGGGACAGGGAGTGAATTCACCCCTCCACTTT
TRBJ2-5 | TRBV28 | NA | TRBD1 | CASSPDRGYQETQYF | TGTGCCAGCAGCCCTGACAGGGGGTACCAAGAGACCCAGTACTTC
TRBJ1-2 | TRBV28 | NA | NA | CASSSRQDSPYGYTF | TGTGCCAGCAGTTCTCGACAGGATAGTCCTTATGGCTACACCTTC
TRBJ2-3 | TRBV27 | NA | TRBD2 | CASSLYGGGMTDTQYF | TGTGCCAGCAGTTTATACGGCGGGGGGATGACAGATACGCAGTATTTT
TRBJ2-7 | TRBV28 | NA | NA | CASSYRDKITYEQYF | TGTGCCAGCAGTTACCGGGACAAAATTACCTACGAGCAGTACTTC
TRBJ2-1 | TRBV7-2 | NA | NA | CATQRASSSYNEQFF | TGTGCCACCCAGAGGGCCTCTAGCTCCTACAATGAGCAGTTCTTC
TRBJ2-1 | TRBV9 | NA | NA | CASSAPRDIEQFF | TGTGCCAGCAGCGCCCCCCGGGACATTGAGCAGTTCTTC
TRBJ1-6 | TRBV4-3 | NA | TRBD1 | CASSQRQGNNSPLHF | TGCGCCAGCAGCCAAAGACAGGGCAATAATTCACCCCTCCACTTT
TRBJ2-3 | TRBV7-8 | NA | TRBD2 | CASSPRGSGTDTQYF | TGTGCCAGCAGCCCGCGGGGGAGTGGCACAGATACGCAGTATTTT
TRBJ2-3 | TRBV27 | NA | TRBD2 | CASSLGGGAPDTQYF | TGTGCCAGCAGTTTGGGCGGGGGGGCACCGGATACGCAGTATTTT
TRBJ2-7 | TRBV27 | NA | TRBD2 | CASSLGYGTSSYEQYF | TGTGCCAGCAGTTTGGGCTACGGGACTAGTTCGTACGAGCAGTACTTC
TRBJ1-2 | TRBV5-1 | once | NA | CASSLEAGPYGYTF | TGCGCCAGCAGCTTGGAGGCAGGGCCCTATGGCTACACCTTC
TRBJ2-7 | TRBV18 | NA | TRBD1 | CASSPRDRGHEQYF | TGTGCCAGCTCACCGAGGGACAGGGGGCATGAGCAGTACTTC
TRBJ1-3 | TRBV18 | NA | NA | CASSPPLGSSGNTIYF | TGTGCCAGCTCACCACCGCTGGGGAGCTCTGGAAACACCATATATTTT
TRBJ2-6 | TRBV19 | NA | NA | CASTETALRANVLTF | TGTGCCAGTACCGAAACCGCGCTGAGGGCCAACGTCCTGACTTTC
TRBJ2-1 | TRBV6-6 | NA | TRBD1 | CAARDRGVDEQFF | TGTGCCGCCCGGGACAGGGGTGTCGATGAGCAGTTCTTC
TRBJ2-1 | TRBV5-1 | NA | TRBD1 | CASGTGGMYSEQFF | TGCGCCAGCGGGACAGGGGGCATGTATAGTGAGCAGTTCTTC
TRBJ1-1 | TRBV28 | NA | NA | CASSFTGGNTEAFF | TGTGCCAGCAGTTTTACTGGAGGGAACACTGAAGCTTTCTTT
TRBJ1-1 | TRBV7-2 | NA | NA | CASNQGWATEAFF | TGTGCCAGCAACCAGGGGTGGGCCACTGAAGCTTTCTTT
TRBJ2-4 | TRBV5-1 | NA | TRBD2 | CASSLGLAGRSKNIQYF | TGCGCCAGCAGCTTGGGACTAGCGGGGAGATCCAAAAACATTCAGTACTTC
TRBJ2-3 | TRBV25-1 | NA | NA | CASSVQDTQYF | TGTGCCAGCAGTGTTCAAGATACGCAGTATTTT
TRBJ1-1 | TRBV4-3 | NA | NA | CASSQEAGRNTEAFF | TGCGCCAGCAGCCAAGAGGCGGGGAGGAACACTGAAGCTTTCTTT
TRBJ1-1 | TRBV10-1 | NA | TRBD1 | CATSDRGNTEAFF | TGCGCCACCTCGGACAGGGGGAACACTGAAGCTTTCTTT
TRBJ1-4 | TRBV7-2 | NA | NA | CASSFLQGGQEKLFF | TGTGCCAGCAGCTTCCTACAGGGAGGGCAAGAAAAACTGTTTTTT
TRBJ2-3 | TRBV4-1 | NA | TRBD1 | CASSQSLTGGPTDTQYF | TGCGCCAGCAGCCAGAGCCTGACAGGGGGGCCCACAGATACGCAGTATTTT
TRBJ2-7 | TRBV11-1 | NA | TRBD1 | CASSGRDSTSYEQYF | TGTGCCAGCAGCGGCCGGGACAGTACCTCCTACGAGCAGTACTTC
TRBJ2-3 | TRBV6-1 | NA | NA | CASSLRQGTDTQYF | TGTGCCAGCAGCCTCCGGCAGGGGACAGATACGCAGTATTTT
TRBJ1-1 | TRBV5-1 | NA | NA | CASSLAGNTEAFF | TGCGCCAGCAGCTTGGCGGGTAACACTGAAGCTTTCTTT
TRBJ1-1 | TRBV28 | NA | NA | CASSWGGTEAFF | TGTGCCAGCAGTTGGGGGGGCACTGAAGCTTTCTTT
TRBJ2-3 | TRBV2 | NA | NA | CASSLLGAGQTDTQYF | TGTGCCAGCAGTCTATTGGGGGCCGGACAGACAGATACGCAGTATTTT
TRBJ2-2 | TRBV10-3 | NA | TRBD2 | CAIRSGVNTGELFF | TGTGCCATCAGAAGCGGGGTGAACACCGGGGAGCTGTTTTTT
TRBJ1-2 | TRBV4-1 | NA | NA | CASSRTPGEVVDGYTF | TGCGCCAGCAGCCGGACACCCGGGGAGGTTGTTGATGGCTACACCTTC